These 8 T cell receptor beta chains share one sample of origin, sequenced in a study of cytomegalovirus exposure and HLA in healthy donors. The PCR made use of 60 Vbeta and 13 Jbeta primers. The protocol was immunoSEQ multiplex PCR, while the TCRdb copy is restricted to in-frame clones and leaves out a portion. The top ten clones hold roughly 2% of a sample with more than 150,000 clones, roughly 75% of them seen once. The sequenced material came from PBMCs. The receptors come from a woman between 25 and 40 years old in good health and CMV-seronegative.

V is TRBV5-1 and J is TRBJ1-2, with D possibly TRBD1 on 6 matching bases. The ends were cut back, 4 bases at V and 2 bases at J, with 12 bases in the middle. The length of the CDR3 is 14 residues. The germline V gene encodes CDR1 SGHRS and CDR2 YFSETQ. The CDR3 loop reads CASSLTGKNYGYTF. DNA of the CDR3: TGCGCCAGCAGCCTTACAGGGAAGAACTATGGCTACACCTTC.

The V and J genes are TRBV7-6 and TRBJ2-7, with 9 bases identical to TRBD2. V lost 5 bases and J lost 2; bases outside the gene matches: 4. From germline, CDR1 is SGHVS and CDR2 FNYEAQ. The CDR3 is made up of 14 amino acids. Here the CDR3 DNA reads TGTGCCAGCAGCGCGGGGGGGTCCACCTACGAGCAGTACTTC. Protein sequence: CASSAGGSTYEQYF.

The chain couples TRBV18 to TRBJ1-1; D perhaps matches TRBD1 (6 bases). The CDR3 sequence is 15 residues long. Trimming removed 3 bases from V and 1 base from J, with 12 bases in between. Germline V gene sequence: CDR1 KGHSH, CDR2 LQKENI. The chain's CDR3 is CASSPLTGGNTEAFF. Here the CDR3 DNA reads TGTGCCAGCTCACCCTTGACAGGAGGGAACACTGAAGCTTTCTTT.

The rearrangement links TRBV7-9 to TRBJ1-3; 9 bases are shared with TRBD1. V dropped 5 bases and J dropped 4; count of bases not matched to a gene: 9. The CDR3 has 16 amino acids. Looked up from germline, CDR1 is SEHNR and CDR2 is FQNEAQ (reference sequence). The CDR3 loop is CASSADRGRHGNTIYF. For the CDR3, the DNA is TGTGCCAGCAGCGCGGACAGGGGACGTCACGGAAACACCATATATTTT.

This chain joins TRBV9 and TRBJ2-7; D is unresolved. Germline V lookup: CDR1 SGDLS, CDR2 YYNGEE. The V gene lost 0 bases and the J gene lost 2 bases, with 12 bases spanning the gap. The CDR3 covers 15 residues. The DNA for the CDR3 is TGTGCCAGCAGCGTAGAACCGGTACCTACCTACGAGCAGTACTTC. It is translated as CASSVEPVPTYEQYF.

V gene TRBV5-5 combines with J gene TRBJ2-7; the match to TRBD1 covers 8 bases. CDR3 length equals 16 residues. V dropped 4 bases and J dropped 0; count of bases not matched to a gene: 9. The V gene's germline CDR1 is SGHKS and CDR2 YYEKEE (reference sequence). CDR3 sequence: CASSLDHRGISYEQYF. CDR3 DNA: TGTGCCAGCAGCCTCGACCACAGGGGGATCTCCTACGAGCAGTACTTC.

A single count supports this clone. This sequence joins TRBV7-3 and TRBJ2-1; TRBD1 is a possible D gene (6 bases). CDR3 length: 16 amino acids. The germline V gene has CDR1 SGHTA and CDR2 FQGTGA. With 2 bases removed from V and 9 bases from J, the gap between germline ends came to 20 bases. DNA of the CDR3: TGTGCCAGCAGCTTAGAAGGGGGTTTTGGTGGTAGTGAGCAGTTCTTC. The encoded protein is CASSLEGGFGGSEQFF.

The rearrangement joins TRBV4-1 to TRBJ1-2; tentative D call: TRBD1 (6 bases). CDR3 length: 17 residues. Per the germline V gene, CDR1 is MGHRA and CDR2 is YSYEKL. The V gene lost 2 bases and the J gene lost 0 bases, with 16 bases spanning the gap. CDR3 coding DNA: TGCGCCAGCAGCCAATGGGTTCTGGGGGCAACTAACTATGGCTACACCTTC. This encodes CASSQWVLGATNYGYTF.